This T cell receptor (beta chain) was retrieved from a study of T cell responses to AZD1222 COVID-19 vaccine. About this clone: What it binds is unknown.

This CDR3 has 15 residues. Germline CDR1 reads SNHLY; CDR2 reads FYNNEI. V shed 7 bases, J shed 1 base, and the junction held 7 bases outside the gene matches. Clones were read by immunoSEQ multiplex PCR, and TCRdb kept only the in-frame ones, dropping some. This sample yields 70,000 to 75,000 clones, of which around 80% are seen a single time; 45% to 50% belongs to the top ten. Broader study findings: Donors, mostly white British, included more females; clonal diversity was possibly underestimated. Elevations in Spike-specific TCR breadth and depth followed administration of two AZD1222 doses. Baseline seropositivity occurred in only a handful of AZD1222 recipients.

Sample: peripheral blood, taken 28 days after the second AZD1222 dose. The source is an adult who received the AZD1222 COVID-19 vaccine. The chain has TRBV2 and TRBJ1-2; 9 bases line up with TRBD1. The CDR3 protein is CASIPGQGLNYGYTF. The CDR3 DNA is TGTGCCAGCATCCCGGGACAGGGCCTTAACTATGGCTACACCTTC.